This TCR beta chain stems from a study of PD-1 blockade in classical Hodgkin lymphoma. Study at large: On a schedule of every 2 weeks, patients received nivolumab 3 mg/kg intravenously. Study-wide points: Relapsed/refractory patients reportedly had lower baseline diversity than newly diagnosed patients. The CD4+ diversity rise by C4D1 was clearest in complete responders. Patients newly diagnosed and complete responders had comparable baseline diversity.

Generated by immunoSEQ multiplex PCR, the TCRdb table keeps only in-frame clones and is missing some. In the table there are roughly 60,000 clones, around 90% of which are singletons. Turning to this clone: Its antigen is not known.

Germline CDR1 GTSNPN, CDR2 SVGIG (reference sequence). V trimming: 1 base; J trimming: 6 bases; junction bases outside the gene matches: 10. The CDR3 loop spans 15 amino acids. After autologous stem cell transplantation all patients relapsed, and prior brentuximab vedotin exposure differed between cohorts. The V and J genes are TRBV30 and TRBJ2-3; 7 positions match TRBD2. Here the sequenced sample was peripheral blood mononuclear cells (PBMCs), taken at baseline. This clonotype originated in a human donor with classical Hodgkin lymphoma. CDR3 loop: CAWSESGGSWDTQYF. CDR3 DNA sequence: TGTGCCTGGAGTGAGTCCGGCGGGAGTTGGGATACGCAGTATTTT. Looking up the rest from reference TRBV30 and TRBJ2-3 gives the full variable domain: SQTIHQWPATLVQPVGSPLSLECTVEGTSNPNLYWYRQAAGRGLQLLFYSVGIGQISSEVPQNLSASRPQDRQFILSSKKLLLSDSGFYLCAWSESGGSWDTQYFGPGTRLTVL.